One sample yielded the 11 T cell receptor beta chains listed below, sequenced in a study of T cell repertoires in cytomegalovirus infection. Using its own MiXCR run on the reads, TCRdb lists one record per CDR3 protein. Of around 450,000 distinct CDR3 sequences detected, about a third appear once; the ten largest clones hold roughly 13%. The sequenced sample consisted of PBMCs. Source of these receptors: a human donor in good health (CMV status not recorded). Some clones in this sample may be carry-over from other donors' samples.

This clonotype was detected only a few times. The chain couples TRBV10-3 to TRBJ1-1, with D unclear. With 6 bases removed from V and 1 base from J, the gap between germline ends came to 9 bases. CDR3 length: 13 amino acids. Germline V gives CDR1 ENHRY, CDR2 SYGVKD. The CDR3 protein is CAIRLGTNTEAFF. For the CDR3, the DNA is TGTGCCATCAGATTGGGCACGAACACTGAAGCTTTCTTT.

This rearrangement joins TRBV5-4 to TRBJ2-7; 7 bases are a match to TRBD2. Germline CDR1 and CDR2: SGHNT and YYREEE (reference sequence). CDR3 length: 17 residues. The V gene end was trimmed by 3 bases and the J gene end by 3 bases; junction bases not matched to a gene: 15. The CDR3 loop reads CASSYSGRGAFNYEQYF. The CDR3 DNA sequence: TGTGCCAGCAGCTATTCAGGGAGGGGCGCTTTTAACTACGAGCAGTACTTC.

This chain links TRBV7-9 with TRBJ2-7; TRBD1 might be the D (6 bases). The CDR3 totals 13 residues. Germline V gene lookup returns CDR1 SEHNR and CDR2 FQNEAQ (reference sequence). Trimming cost V 8 bases and J 2 bases, with 13 bases left between them. CDR3 residues: CASQGQATYEQYF. CDR3 nucleotide sequence: TGTGCCAGCCAGGGGCAGGCCACCTACGAGCAGTACTTC. Together with reference TRBV7-9 and TRBJ2-7, the CDR3 gives the full variable domain: DTGVSQNPRHKITKRGQNVTFRCDPISEHNRLYWYRQTLGQGPEFLTYFQNEAQLEKSRLLSDRFSAERPKGSFSTLEIQRTEQGDSAMYLCASQGQATYEQYFGPGTRLTVT.

The table lists this clonotype with a few counts. The gene calls are TRBV7-6 and TRBJ2-1, with a weak D call TRBD2 (5 bases). Germline CDR1 and CDR2: SGHVS and FNYEAQ. The germline V and J ends were trimmed by 4 bases and 9 bases, with 16 bases remaining between them. There are 14 residues in the CDR3. The CDR3 DNA is TGTGCCAGCAGCTCCGGACTCTCGGGCGCTGAGCAGTTCTTC. It specifies CASSSGLSGAEQFF.

V is TRBV6-2 or TRBV6-3 and J is TRBJ1-2, with unresolved D. V lost 3 bases, J lost 4 bases, and 18 bases lay in between. Germline V gives CDR1 MNHEY, CDR2 SVGEGT. The CDR3 is 16 amino acids. CDR3 DNA: TGTGCCAGCAGTTATGCTCCGGTCGGCCGCGTCTATGGCTACACCTTC. Its protein product is CASSYAPVGRVYGYTF.

This clonotype came up a few times. This rearrangement joins TRBV20-1 to TRBJ1-6, with D unresolved. CDR3 length equals 16 residues. Germline CDR1 DFQATT, CDR2 SNEGSKA (reference sequence). V was trimmed by 1 base and J by 2 bases, leaving 12 bases between them. This CDR3 reads CSARALTDTYNSPLHF. In DNA form, the CDR3 reads TGCAGTGCTAGAGCCCTCACGGATACCTATAATTCACCCCTCCACTTT.

The chain is built from TRBV10-2 and TRBJ2-3; 12 positions match TRBD2. Germline V lookup: CDR1 WSHSY, CDR2 SAAADI. This CDR3 has 18 amino acids. The junction had 8 bases not matched to a gene; V was cut back by 0 bases and J by 4 bases. The CDR3 here is CASSESGPSGGAADTQYF. For the CDR3, the DNA is TGCGCCAGCAGTGAGTCCGGGCCTAGCGGGGGGGCAGCAGATACGCAGTATTTT.

The chain joins TRBV7-3 to TRBJ2-7, with a weak D call TRBD1 (6 bases). Germline loops: CDR1 SGHTA, CDR2 FQGTGA. The CDR3 length is 15 residues. V gave up 7 bases and J gave up 5 bases, with 21 bases separating them. The CDR3: CASKDLGGLPHEQYF. The DNA for the CDR3 is TGTGCCAGCAAAGACCTAGGGGGTCTTCCGCACGAGCAGTACTTC.

This clonotype occurred many times. The chain has TRBV6-6 and TRBJ2-1; D is unresolved. V lost 5 bases to trimming and J lost 10 bases, with 9 bases between them. Germline CDR1 is MNHNY and CDR2 is SVGAGI (reference sequence). The CDR3 totals 11 residues. The CDR3 bases are TGTGCCAGCAGTAACCTATACGAGCAGTTCTTC. It is translated as CASSNLYEQFF.

This clonotype came up many times. This chain uses TRBV7-6 with TRBJ2-6; TRBD2 might be the D (6 bases). Trimming stripped 8 bases from V and 0 bases from J, with 17 bases between. Germline loops: CDR1 SGHVS, CDR2 FNYEAQ. This CDR3 has 17 residues. CDR3 amino acids: CASRAGRTSSGANVLTF. Here the CDR3 DNA reads TGTGCCAGCCGCGCGGGACGGACAAGCTCTGGGGCCAACGTCCTGACTTTC.

This clonotype was observed at least ten times. The junction departs from germline at one end; a sequencing error may be responsible. The chain uses TRBV11-2 and TRBJ1-4; D is undetermined. The V gene's germline CDR1 is SGHAT and CDR2 FQNNGV. The CDR3 runs to 15 residues. Here the CDR3 reads CASSLGGSTYEKLFF. The CDR3 DNA reads as TGTGCCAGCAGCTTAGGAGGCTCAACTTATGAAAAACTGTTTTTT.